Given below is one T cell receptor beta chain in context. Its specificity is unknown. Second-dose schedules of about 4 or about 12 weeks were combined. The data are from a study of T cell responses to AZD1222 COVID-19 vaccine. Assay: immunoSEQ multiplex PCR; the TCRdb copy retains only in-frame clones and omits some. The data contain some 130,000 clones, 92% of them singletons. The CDR3 extends over 13 amino acids. Looked up from germline, CDR1 is MNHEY and CDR2 is SVGAGI. V was shortened by 6 bases and J by 4 bases, with 12 bases between the two germline ends. Study-level findings and limits: Two AZD1222 administrations were followed by greater Spike-specific TCR breadth and depth. At study baseline, merely roughly 6 AZD1222 recipients were seropositive.

Here the sequenced sample was peripheral blood, taken 28 days after the second AZD1222 dose. This sequence originates from an adult who received the AZD1222 COVID-19 vaccine. The chain couples TRBV6-5 to TRBJ2-5; TRBD1 is a possible D gene (5 bases). CDR3 DNA sequence: TGTGCCAGCAGAAACCCAGGGTCAGAGACCCAGTACTTC. It is translated as CASRNPGSETQYF.